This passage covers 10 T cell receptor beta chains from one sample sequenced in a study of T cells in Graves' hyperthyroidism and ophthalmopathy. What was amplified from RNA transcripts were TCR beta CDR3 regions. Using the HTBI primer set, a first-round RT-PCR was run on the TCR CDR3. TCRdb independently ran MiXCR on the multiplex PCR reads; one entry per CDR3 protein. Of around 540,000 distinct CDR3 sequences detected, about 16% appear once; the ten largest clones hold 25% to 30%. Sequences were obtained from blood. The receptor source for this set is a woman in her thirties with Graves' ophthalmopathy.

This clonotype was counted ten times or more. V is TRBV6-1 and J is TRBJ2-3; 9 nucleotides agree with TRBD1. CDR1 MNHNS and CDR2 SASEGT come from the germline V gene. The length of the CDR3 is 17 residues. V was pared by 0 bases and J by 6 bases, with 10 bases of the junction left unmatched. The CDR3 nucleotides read TGTGCCAGCAGTGAAGCTGTGGGACAGGGACGCTCCGATACGCAGTATTTT. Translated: CASSEAVGQGRSDTQYF.

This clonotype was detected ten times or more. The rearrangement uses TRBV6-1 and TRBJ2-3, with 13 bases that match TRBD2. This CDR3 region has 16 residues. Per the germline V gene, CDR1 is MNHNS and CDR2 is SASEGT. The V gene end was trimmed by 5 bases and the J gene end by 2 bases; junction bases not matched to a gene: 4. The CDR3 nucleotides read TGTGCCAGCAGTTTCGGACTAGCGGGGGTCACAGATACGCAGTATTTT. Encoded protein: CASSFGLAGVTDTQYF.

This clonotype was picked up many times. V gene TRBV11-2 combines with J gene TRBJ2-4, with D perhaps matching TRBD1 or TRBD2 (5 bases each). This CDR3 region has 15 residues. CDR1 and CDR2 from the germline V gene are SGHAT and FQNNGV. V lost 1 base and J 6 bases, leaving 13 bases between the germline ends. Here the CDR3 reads CASSLGTGTLNIQYF. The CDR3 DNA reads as TGTGCCAGCAGCTTAGGAACGGGGACCCTAAACATTCAGTACTTC. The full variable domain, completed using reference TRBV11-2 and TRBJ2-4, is EAGVAQSPRYKIIEKRQSVAFWCNPISGHATLYWYQQILGQGPKLLIQFQNNGVVDDSQLPKDRFSAERLKGVDSTLKIQPAKLEDSAVYLCASSLGTGTLNIQYFGAGTRLSVL.

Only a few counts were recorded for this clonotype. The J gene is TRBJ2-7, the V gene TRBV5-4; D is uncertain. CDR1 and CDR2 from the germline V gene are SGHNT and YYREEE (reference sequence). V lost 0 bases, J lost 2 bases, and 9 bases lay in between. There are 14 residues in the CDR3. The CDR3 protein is CASSLEFGPYEQYF. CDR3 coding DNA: TGTGCCAGCAGCTTGGAGTTCGGCCCCTACGAGCAGTACTTC.

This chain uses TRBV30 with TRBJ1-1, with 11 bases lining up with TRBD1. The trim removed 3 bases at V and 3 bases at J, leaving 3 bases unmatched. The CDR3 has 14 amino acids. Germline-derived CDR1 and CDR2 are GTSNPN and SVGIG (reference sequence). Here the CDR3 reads CAWRGQGVYTEAFF. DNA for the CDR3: TGTGCCTGGAGGGGACAGGGGGTCTACACTGAAGCTTTCTTT.

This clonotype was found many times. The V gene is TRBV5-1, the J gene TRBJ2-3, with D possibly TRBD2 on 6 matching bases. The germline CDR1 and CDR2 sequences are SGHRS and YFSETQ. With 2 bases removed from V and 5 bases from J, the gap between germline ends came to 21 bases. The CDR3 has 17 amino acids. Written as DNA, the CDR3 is TGCGCCAGCAGCTTTGAACTTACTAGCCGCCTCGGAGATACGCAGTATTTT. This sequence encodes CASSFELTSRLGDTQYF.

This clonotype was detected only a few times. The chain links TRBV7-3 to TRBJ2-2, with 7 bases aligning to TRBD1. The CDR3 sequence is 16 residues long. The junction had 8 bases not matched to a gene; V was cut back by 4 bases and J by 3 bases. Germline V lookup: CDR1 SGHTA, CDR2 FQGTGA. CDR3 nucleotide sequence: TGTGCCAGCAGCTCCTATGACAGGGCGGACACCGGGGAGCTGTTTTTT. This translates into CASSSYDRADTGELFF.

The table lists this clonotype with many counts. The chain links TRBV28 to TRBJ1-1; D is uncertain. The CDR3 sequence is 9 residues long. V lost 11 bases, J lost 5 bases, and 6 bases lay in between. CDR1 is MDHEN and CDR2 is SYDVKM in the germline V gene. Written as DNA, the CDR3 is TGTGCCGCCGGAACTGAAGCTTTCTTT. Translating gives CAAGTEAFF.

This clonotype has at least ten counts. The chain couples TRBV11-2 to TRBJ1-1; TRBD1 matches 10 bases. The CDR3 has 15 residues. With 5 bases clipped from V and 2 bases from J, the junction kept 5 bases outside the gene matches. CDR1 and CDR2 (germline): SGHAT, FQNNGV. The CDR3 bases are TGTGCCAGCAGCAAACGGGACAGGGGAAACACTGAAGCTTTCTTT. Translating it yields CASSKRDRGNTEAFF.

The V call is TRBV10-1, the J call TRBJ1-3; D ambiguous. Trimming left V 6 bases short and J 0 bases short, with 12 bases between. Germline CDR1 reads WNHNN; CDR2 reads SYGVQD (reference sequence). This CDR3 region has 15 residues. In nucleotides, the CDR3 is TGCGCCAGCAGAGCCGACGGAGGCTCTGGAAACACCATATATTTT. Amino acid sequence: CASRADGGSGNTIYF.